Below are 10 T cell receptor beta chains sequenced from a single sample in a study of blood T cell repertoires in COVID-19. The data were produced by immunoSEQ multiplex PCR, yet TCRdb's version contains in-frame clones alone and is incomplete. The data show tens of thousands of clones, around 90% seen once. The sample taken for sequencing was peripheral blood. The receptors derive from a woman older than 75 with active COVID-19.

The rearrangement uses TRBV15 and TRBJ1-4; D may be TRBD1 (5 bases). The CDR3 covers 15 residues. The V gene lost 4 bases and the J gene lost 8 bases, with 17 bases spanning the gap. The V gene's germline CDR1 is LNHNV and CDR2 YYDKDF (reference sequence). CDR3 bases: TGTGCCACCAGCACTACAGGAGCGATGAAAGAAAAACTGTTTTTT. It translates to CATSTTGAMKEKLFF.

V and J are TRBV28 and TRBJ2-7; 7 nucleotides line up with TRBD1. The CDR3 is 11 residues long. Per germline, CDR1 MDHEN and CDR2 SYDVKM. The trim removed 5 bases at V and 7 bases at J, leaving 2 bases unmatched. The CDR3 DNA follows: TGTGCCAGCAGTATACAGGGGGAGCAGTACTTC. It codes for CASSIQGEQYF.

V usage is TRBV7-8 and J usage is TRBJ1-4; D may be TRBD1 (5 bases). Trimming took 1 base from V and 8 from J, leaving 11 bases between them. The CDR3 is made up of 14 amino acids. The germline V gene encodes CDR1 SGHVS and CDR2 FQNEAQ. DNA of the CDR3: TGTGCCAGCAGCTTAGGCCCAGGGAACGAAAAACTGTTTTTT. Residues: CASSLGPGNEKLFF.

The gene calls are TRBV7-8 and TRBJ2-1, with D possibly matching TRBD2 (6 bases). The V end was cut by 1 base, the J end by 8 bases, with 18 bases between. CDR1 SGHVS and CDR2 FQNEAQ come from the germline V gene. The CDR3 covers 16 residues. CDR3 sequence reads: CASSLVGGPRPDEQFF. The CDR3 DNA sequence: TGTGCCAGCAGCTTAGTGGGAGGCCCTAGGCCAGATGAGCAGTTCTTC.

This clone has just one count. V is TRBV11-3 and J is TRBJ2-7, with 7 bases identical to TRBD1. The V and J ends lost 4 bases and 8 bases, in that order; junction bases with no gene match: 2. The CDR3 extends over 11 amino acids. Per the germline V gene, CDR1 is SGHNT and CDR2 is YENEEA. CDR3 amino acids: CASSSQGKQYF. In DNA form, the CDR3 reads TGTGCCAGCAGCTCACAGGGGAAGCAGTACTTC.

The chain links TRBV7-2 to TRBJ1-2, with a possible D match to TRBD1 (6 bases). CDR1 and CDR2 (germline): SGHTA, FQGNSA. V lost 8 bases, J lost 2 bases, and 15 bases lay in between. This CDR3 is built from 14 residues. In DNA form, the CDR3 reads TGTGCCAGCGCCCAGGCCAGGGGCAACTATGGCTACACCTTC. It is translated as CASAQARGNYGYTF.

The chain has TRBV19 and TRBJ1-1; perhaps TRBD1 as D (6 bases). Germline loops: CDR1 LNHDA, CDR2 SQIVND (reference sequence). V lost 6 bases and J 5 bases, leaving 16 bases between the germline ends. This CDR3 is 14 amino acids long. The CDR3 coding sequence is TGTGCCAGTAGGCCTAACAGGGATCGGACTGAAGCTTTCTTT. This codes for CASRPNRDRTEAFF.

The sample holds one count of this clone. The chain combines TRBV5-1 with TRBJ2-3; D remains ambiguous. This CDR3 comprises 14 residues. CDR1 and CDR2 (germline): SGHRS, YFSETQ. V shed 6 bases and J shed 0 bases, with 11 bases lying between them. The CDR3 nucleotides are TGCGCCAGCACCCTAGAACCCAGCACAGATACGCAGTATTTT. Translated: CASTLEPSTDTQYF.

The rearrangement joins TRBV13 to TRBJ1-6; D is possibly TRBD1 (6 bases). Germline V gives CDR1 PRHDT, CDR2 FYEKMQ (reference sequence). This CDR3 spans 18 amino acids. V dropped 0 bases and J dropped 0 bases, with 12 bases sitting between them. Here the CDR3 DNA reads TGTGCCAGCAGCTTAGGGAACAGGGTGTCCTCCTATAATTCACCCCTCCACTTT. Its translation is CASSLGNRVSSYNSPLHF.

The chain links TRBV18 to TRBJ1-6; no reliable D call. This CDR3 comprises 14 residues. CDR1 KGHSH and CDR2 LQKENI come from the germline V gene. Trimming pared 6 bases from V and 14 bases from J, leaving 20 bases between. The CDR3 DNA sequence: TGTGCCAGCTCTCCAGAGCGCAGCTTCTTTTCCCTCCACTTT. Translated: CASSPERSFFSLHF. Complete variable domain (other parts from reference TRBV18 and TRBJ1-6): NAGVMQNPRHLVRRRGQEARLRCSPMKGHSHVYWYRQLPEEGLKFMVYLQKENIIDESGMPKERFSAEFPKEGPSILRIQQVVRGDSAAYFCASSPERSFFSLHFGNGTRLTVT.